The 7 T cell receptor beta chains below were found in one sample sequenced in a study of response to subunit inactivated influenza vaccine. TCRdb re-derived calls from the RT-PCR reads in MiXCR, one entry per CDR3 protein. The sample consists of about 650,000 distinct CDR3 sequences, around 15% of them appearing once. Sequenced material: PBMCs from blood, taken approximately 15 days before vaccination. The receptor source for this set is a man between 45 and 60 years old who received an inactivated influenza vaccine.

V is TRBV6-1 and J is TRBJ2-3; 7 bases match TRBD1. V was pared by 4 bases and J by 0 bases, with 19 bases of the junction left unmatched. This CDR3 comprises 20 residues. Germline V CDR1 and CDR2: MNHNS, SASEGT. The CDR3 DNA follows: TGTGCCAGCAGTGCCCCGCGGCGGACAGGCCTTCTCTTTAGCACAGATACGCAGTATTTT. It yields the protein CASSAPRRTGLLFSTDTQYF.

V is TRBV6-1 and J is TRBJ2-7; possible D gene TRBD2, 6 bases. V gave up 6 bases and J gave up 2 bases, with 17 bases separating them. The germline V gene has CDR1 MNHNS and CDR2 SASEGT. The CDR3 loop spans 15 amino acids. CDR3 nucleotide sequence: TGTGCCAGCAGAGTACTAGCTGGAGGGCCCTACGAGCAGTACTTC. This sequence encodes CASRVLAGGPYEQYF.

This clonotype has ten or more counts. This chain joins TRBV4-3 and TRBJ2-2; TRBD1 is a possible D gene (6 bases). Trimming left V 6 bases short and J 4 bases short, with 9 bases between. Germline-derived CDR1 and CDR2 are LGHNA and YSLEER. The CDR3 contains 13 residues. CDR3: CASRKQGTGELFF. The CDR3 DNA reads TGCGCCAGCAGAAAACAGGGCACCGGGGAGCTGTTTTTT.

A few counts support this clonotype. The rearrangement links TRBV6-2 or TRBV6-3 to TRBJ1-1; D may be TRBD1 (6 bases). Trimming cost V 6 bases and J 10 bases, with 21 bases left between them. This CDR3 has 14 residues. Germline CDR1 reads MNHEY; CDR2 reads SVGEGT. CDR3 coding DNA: TGTGCCAGCAGCCGACGGAGGGGGGCCGTACGAGCTTTCTTT. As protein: CASSRRRGAVRAFF.

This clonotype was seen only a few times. The CDR3 loop is CASSLGAGTEKLFF. The CDR3 DNA is TGCGCCAGCAGCTTAGGAGCAGGGACTGAAAAACTGTTTTTT. The V and J genes are TRBV5-1 and TRBJ1-4, with TRBD1 as a possible D gene (5 bases). Germline V gene data show CDR1 as SGHRS and CDR2 as YFSETQ. The V end was cut by 2 bases, the J end by 7 bases, with 12 bases between. The CDR3 is 14 amino acids.

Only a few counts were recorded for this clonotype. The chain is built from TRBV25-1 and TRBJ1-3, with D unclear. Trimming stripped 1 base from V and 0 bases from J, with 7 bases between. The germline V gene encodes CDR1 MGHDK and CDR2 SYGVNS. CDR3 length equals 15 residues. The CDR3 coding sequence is TGTGCCAGCAGTGAATTATCTATCTCTGGAAACACCATATATTTT. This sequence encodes CASSELSISGNTIYF.

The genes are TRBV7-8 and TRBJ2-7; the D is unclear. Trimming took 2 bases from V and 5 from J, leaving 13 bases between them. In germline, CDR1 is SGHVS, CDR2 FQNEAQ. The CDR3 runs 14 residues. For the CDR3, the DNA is TGTGCCAGCAGCTTAAGCCGGGTTTGGAACGAGCAGTACTTC. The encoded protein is CASSLSRVWNEQYF.